A single sample is the source of the 21 T cell receptor beta chains below, sequenced in a study of shared clonotypes between healthy human individuals. Assay used: immunoSEQ multiplex PCR; TCRdb lists only in-frame clones, some missing. The table lists 2 million to 2.5 million clones, roughly 93% of them singletons. Sequenced material: naive CD4+ T cells from PBMCs. Subset in this sample: CD45RA+ positively selected. These receptor sequences come from a man aged 18 to 30 in good health. Some clones in this sample may be carry-over from other donors' samples.

CDR3 DNA: TGTGCCAGCAGCTTAGTGGGTTTTGCTGAAGCTTTCTTT. This encodes CASSLVGFAEAFF. The chain recombines TRBV7-2 with TRBJ1-1; no firm D call. V was cut by 1 base and J by 6 bases, with 9 bases left in between. CDR1 is SGHTA and CDR2 is FQGNSA in the germline V gene. This CDR3 is 13 amino acids long.

V usage is TRBV5-4 and J usage is TRBJ2-5; D might be TRBD1 (5 bases). The germline V gene has CDR1 SGHNT and CDR2 YYREEE (reference sequence). This CDR3 is built from 15 residues. Between the trimmed V and J ends, which lost 3 bases and 5 bases, there was a span of 17 bases. The CDR3, as DNA: TGTGCCAGCAGCTCACTGGGGATTAGGGGTGAGACCCAGTACTTC. The encoded protein is CASSSLGIRGETQYF.

The rearrangement joins TRBV6-1 to TRBJ1-5; D is perhaps TRBD1 (5 bases). This CDR3 region has 15 residues. The V gene lost 5 bases and the J gene lost 2 bases, with 13 bases spanning the gap. Germline loops: CDR1 MNHNS, CDR2 SASEGT. The CDR3: CASSWDPRGNQPQHF. CDR3 DNA: TGTGCCAGCAGTTGGGACCCGAGGGGCAATCAGCCCCAGCATTTT.

This clone was seen a single time. V usage is TRBV28 and J usage is TRBJ1-1, with D possibly TRBD1 on 6 matching bases. Germline values: CDR1 MDHEN, CDR2 SYDVKM. This CDR3 is built from 20 residues. V was shortened by 3 bases and J by 3 bases, with 29 bases between the two germline ends. This CDR3 reads CASSFNKRSQGRYVDTEAFF. In DNA form, the CDR3 reads TGTGCCAGCAGTTTCAACAAACGTTCACAGGGCCGATATGTTGACACTGAAGCTTTCTTT.

This chain links TRBV4-1 with TRBJ2-7; maybe TRBD2 (5 bases). V was trimmed by 5 bases and J by 5 bases, leaving 19 bases between them. The CDR3 extends over 15 amino acids. Germline-derived CDR1 and CDR2 are MGHRA and YSYEKL. CDR3 coding DNA: TGCGCCAGCAGCTCCCCAACAAGACGGGGTGACGAGCAGTACTTC. This sequence encodes CASSSPTRRGDEQYF.

The table lists this clone with a count of one. The gene calls are TRBV5-4 and TRBJ2-1, with D perhaps matching TRBD2 (6 bases). Germline assignment: CDR1 SGHNT and CDR2 YYREEE (reference sequence). This CDR3 contains 16 residues. Trimming cost V 0 bases and J 7 bases, with 17 bases left between them. The CDR3 region is CASSLDAERAGNEQFF. The CDR3 DNA is TGTGCCAGCAGCTTGGACGCCGAAAGGGCGGGGAATGAGCAGTTCTTC.

This rearrangement joins TRBV5-1 to TRBJ2-7, with 10 nucleotides matching TRBD1. Losses at the gene ends were 4 bases for V and 4 bases for J; bases not matched to a gene: 5. This CDR3 is 14 amino acids long. Germline lookup yields CDR1 SGHRS and CDR2 YFSETQ. The CDR3 nucleotides read TGCGCCAGCAGCGGGACAGGGGATCGGTACGAGCAGTACTTC. The encoded protein is CASSGTGDRYEQYF.

This clone has just one count. The CDR3 here is CASSIRTGGYEQYF. CDR3 in DNA: TGTGCCAGCAGCATTCGGACAGGGGGCTACGAGCAGTACTTC. V gene TRBV6-6 combines with J gene TRBJ2-7, with 10 bases aligning to TRBD1. V shed 6 bases, J shed 3 bases, and the junction held 5 bases outside the gene matches. This CDR3 spans 14 amino acids. CDR1 and CDR2 from the germline V gene are MNHNY and SVGAGI (reference sequence).

The chain has TRBV19 and TRBJ2-5; maybe TRBD1 (6 bases). V gave up 5 bases and J gave up 5 bases, with 18 bases separating them. The CDR3 sequence is 15 residues long. Germline CDR1 reads LNHDA; CDR2 reads SQIVND (reference sequence). CDR3 region: CASSPPTRGGETQYF. CDR3 in DNA: TGTGCCAGTAGTCCCCCTACCAGGGGCGGGGAGACCCAGTACTTC.

CDR3 loop: CASSLNTGEGTQYF. CDR3 DNA sequence: TGTGCCAGCAGCCTAAACACGGGAGAGGGGACCCAGTACTTC. This chain links TRBV5-5 with TRBJ2-5; tentative D call: TRBD2 (6 bases). With 4 bases removed from V and 7 bases from J, the gap between germline ends came to 17 bases. Germline V gene data show CDR1 as SGHKS and CDR2 as YYEKEE (reference sequence). The CDR3 extends over 14 amino acids.

About this clone itself: This specimen includes other DNA sequences encoding the same CDR3. The V and J genes are TRBV20-1 and TRBJ2-7; D not certain. Per germline, CDR1 DFQATT and CDR2 SNEGSKA (reference sequence). Trimming cost V 3 bases and J 3 bases, with 6 bases left between them. The CDR3 is 11 amino acids. CDR3 DNA: TGCAGTGCTAGTTCGGTCTACGAGCAGTACTTC. This sequence encodes CSASSVYEQYF.

The chain recombines TRBV11-2 with TRBJ2-7, with D perhaps matching TRBD1 or TRBD2 (5 bases each). Germline V gene sequence: CDR1 SGHAT, CDR2 FQNNGV. The CDR3 is made up of 15 amino acids. The V end lost 4 bases, the J end lost 3 bases, and 16 bases lay between the germline ends. CDR3 amino acids: CASSWGPTNNYEQYF. For the CDR3, the DNA is TGTGCCAGCAGCTGGGGACCGACGAATAACTACGAGCAGTACTTC. The full variable domain, with the rest looked up from reference TRBV11-2 and TRBJ2-7, is EAGVAQSPRYKIIEKRQSVAFWCNPISGHATLYWYQQILGQGPKLLIQFQNNGVVDDSQLPKDRFSAERLKGVDSTLKIQPAKLEDSAVYLCASSWGPTNNYEQYFGPGTRLTVT.

The V gene is TRBV15, the J gene TRBJ1-2; D is possibly TRBD1 (5 bases). The germline V and J ends were trimmed by 7 bases and 8 bases, with 14 bases remaining between them. CDR1 and CDR2 (germline): LNHNV, YYDKDF (reference sequence). This CDR3 comprises 12 residues. In nucleotides, the CDR3 is TGTGCCACCATGGGACCATCGGGGGGCTACACCTTC. It yields the protein CATMGPSGGYTF.

The CDR3 is CASSQHPGGRNTEAFF. The CDR3 DNA is TGTGCCAGCAGCCAGCACCCAGGGGGACGGAACACTGAAGCTTTCTTT. The V gene is TRBV4-2, the J gene TRBJ1-1; 7 bases fit TRBD1. V dropped 3 bases and J dropped 1; count of bases not matched to a gene: 8. The germline V gene encodes CDR1 LGHNA and CDR2 YNFKEQ. CDR3 size: 16 residues.

V gene TRBV27 combines with J gene TRBJ1-5; D is perhaps TRBD1 (6 bases). The CDR3 has 16 amino acids. V was pared by 6 bases and J by 0 bases, with 15 bases between. Germline V lookup: CDR1 MNHEY, CDR2 SMNVEV (reference sequence). For the CDR3, the DNA is TGTGCCAGCAGCCCTAGGGAGACAGGTAGCAATCAGCCCCAGCATTTT. Amino acids: CASSPRETGSNQPQHF.

The chain combines TRBV2 with TRBJ1-2; 9 bases are a match to TRBD1. This CDR3 contains 16 residues. Germline CDR1 SNHLY, CDR2 FYNNEI. The V and J ends lost 4 bases and 5 bases, in that order; junction bases with no gene match: 11. CDR3 DNA sequence: TGTGCCAGCAGTGCCTACCGGACAGGGGCATATTATGGCTACACCTTC. As protein: CASSAYRTGAYYGYTF.

This rearrangement joins TRBV5-1 to TRBJ1-2; D unclear. V was trimmed by 0 bases and J by 4 bases, leaving 13 bases between them. CDR1 SGHRS and CDR2 YFSETQ come from the germline V gene. This CDR3 spans 15 amino acids. The CDR3, as DNA: TGCGCCAGCAGCTTGGGCCTGGGTCGGGGCTATGGCTACACCTTC. It specifies CASSLGLGRGYGYTF.

This chain uses TRBV7-9 with TRBJ2-2, with 11 bases fitting TRBD2. V shed 4 bases and J 4 bases; nucleotides not matched to a gene: 8. From germline, CDR1 is SEHNR and CDR2 FQNEAQ (reference sequence). The CDR3 spans 17 residues. The CDR3 here is CASSSLTSGILTGELFF. The DNA of the CDR3 is TGTGCCAGCAGCTCCTTGACTAGCGGGATCCTCACCGGGGAGCTGTTTTTT.

This chain uses TRBV28 with TRBJ2-7, with D perhaps matching TRBD1 or TRBD2 (5 bases each). V lost 10 bases, J lost 2 bases, and 21 bases lay in between. The V gene's germline CDR1 is MDHEN and CDR2 SYDVKM. The length of the CDR3 is 15 residues. The CDR3 protein is CATSNIGAATYEQYF. The CDR3 DNA reads TGTGCCACCTCGAATATCGGGGCCGCCACCTACGAGCAGTACTTC.

The chain couples TRBV5-4 to TRBJ2-3, with 8 bases fitting TRBD2. V trimming: 0 bases; J trimming: 6 bases; junction bases outside the gene matches: 12. CDR1 and CDR2 from the germline V gene are SGHNT and YYREEE (reference sequence). The CDR3 loop spans 17 amino acids. This CDR3 reads CASSLGETGGPSDTQYF. The CDR3 DNA follows: TGTGCCAGCAGCTTGGGGGAGACGGGAGGGCCATCCGATACGCAGTATTTT.

The chain links TRBV7-8 to TRBJ2-7; TRBD1 agrees at 7 bases. The germline CDR1 and CDR2 sequences are SGHVS and FQNEAQ. This CDR3 has 16 amino acids. With 4 bases clipped from V and 3 bases from J, the junction kept 12 bases outside the gene matches. The CDR3 DNA reads as TGTGCCAGCAGCTCCGGCCCCTTTACAGGGGACTACGAGCAGTACTTC. Its translation: CASSSGPFTGDYEQYF.